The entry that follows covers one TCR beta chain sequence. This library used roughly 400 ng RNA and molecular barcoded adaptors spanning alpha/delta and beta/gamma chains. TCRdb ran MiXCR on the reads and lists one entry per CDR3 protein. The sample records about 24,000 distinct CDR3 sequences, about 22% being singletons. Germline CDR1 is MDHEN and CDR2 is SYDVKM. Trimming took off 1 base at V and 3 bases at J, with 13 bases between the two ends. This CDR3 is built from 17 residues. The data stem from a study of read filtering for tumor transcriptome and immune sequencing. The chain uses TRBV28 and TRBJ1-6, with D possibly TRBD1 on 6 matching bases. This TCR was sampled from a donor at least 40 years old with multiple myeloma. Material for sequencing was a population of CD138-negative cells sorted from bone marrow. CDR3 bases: TGTGCCAGCAGTTTATTACAGGGAGCGCTCTATAATTCACCCCTCCACTTT. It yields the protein CASSLLQGALYNSPLHF.